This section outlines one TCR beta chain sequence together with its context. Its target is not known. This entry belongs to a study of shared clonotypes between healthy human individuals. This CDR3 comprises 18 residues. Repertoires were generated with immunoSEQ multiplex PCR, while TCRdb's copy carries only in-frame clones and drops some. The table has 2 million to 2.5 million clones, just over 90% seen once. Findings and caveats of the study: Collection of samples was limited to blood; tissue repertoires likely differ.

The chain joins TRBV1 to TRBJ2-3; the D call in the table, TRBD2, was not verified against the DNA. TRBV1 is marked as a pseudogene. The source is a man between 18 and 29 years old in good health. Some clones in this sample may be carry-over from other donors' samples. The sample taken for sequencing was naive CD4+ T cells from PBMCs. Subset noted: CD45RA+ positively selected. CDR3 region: CTSSQVFGTSESTDTQYF. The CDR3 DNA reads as TGCACCAGCAGCCAAGTTTTCGGGACTAGCGAAAGCACAGATACGCAGTATTTT.